The 9 T cell receptor beta chains in this list originate from one sample, sequenced in a study of Ad26.COV2.S vaccination and SARS-CoV-2 variants (TCRdb year 2021). The library was prepared using the immunoSEQ multiplex PCR assay. The clones in this table, taken by TCRdb from immuneACCESS, are in-frame only. Not every clone is retained; where verified, under half of the shortfall comes from an unresolved V gene, and the cause of the rest is unknown. The sample has more than 300,000 clones on record, 70% to 90% of them singletons. The biggest ten clones account for more than 1.5% of the sample. Taken with the paper, the label for treatment or condition translates to: some 19 received Ad26.COV2.S at low or high dose, single or two shots; roughly 5 received placebo; per-sample allocation not given. For vaccine and placebo recipients, repertoires were sequenced using samples collected on day 63 after the first injection.

This specimen was peripheral blood, taken in a trial of Ad26.COV2.S vaccine versus placebo. These receptors came from a person between 18 and 65 years old who received the Ad26.COV2.S COVID-19 vaccine or a placebo.

The chain joins TRBV6-6 to TRBJ2-7; perhaps TRBD1 as D (5 bases). V was cut by 0 bases and J by 5 bases, with 11 bases left in between. Germline V gives CDR1 MNHNY, CDR2 SVGAGI (reference sequence). This CDR3 comprises 14 residues. The CDR3 loop is CASSYSQGTHEQYF. CDR3 bases: TGTGCCAGCAGTTACTCGCAGGGCACCCACGAGCAGTACTTC.

This chain joins TRBV7-8 and TRBJ1-6, with D possibly being TRBD1 (6 bases). Germline V lookup: CDR1 SGHVS, CDR2 FQNEAQ. The CDR3 spans 14 residues. Trimming stripped 4 bases from V and 7 bases from J, with 11 bases between. This chain's CDR3 is CASSSGQKNSPLHF. The CDR3 DNA is TGTGCCAGCAGCTCCGGACAGAAAAATTCACCCCTCCACTTT.

This clone was detected only once. Here the CDR3 DNA reads TGTGCCTGGCACCGGGACAGGGTTATTCGAGGGATTGGCTACACCTTC. It yields the protein CAWHRDRVIRGIGYTF. This rearrangement joins TRBV30 to TRBJ1-2, with TRBD1 identical over 9 bases. The trim removed 5 bases at V and 7 bases at J, leaving 17 bases unmatched. Germline loops: CDR1 GTSNPN, CDR2 SVGIG (reference sequence). The CDR3 is 16 amino acids.

The chain joins TRBV7-2 to TRBJ1-1; no clear D. Germline values: CDR1 SGHTA, CDR2 FQGNSA. The ends were cut back, 1 base at V and 1 base at J, with 10 bases in the middle. This CDR3 comprises 15 residues. The CDR3 sequence is CASSLVWVSNTEAFF. DNA of the CDR3: TGTGCCAGCAGCTTAGTTTGGGTGTCGAACACTGAAGCTTTCTTT.

DNA of the CDR3: TGTGCCAGCACTAGCGGGGGGGCAACCGGGGAGCTGTTTTTT. Translation: CASTSGGATGELFF. The chain recombines TRBV7-2 with TRBJ2-2, with TRBD2 matching over 12 bases. The J segment lost 5 bases and the V segment lost 7 bases, leaving 2 bases of the junction unmatched. The CDR3 length is 14 residues. Germline V gene sequence: CDR1 SGHTA, CDR2 FQGNSA.

The J gene is TRBJ2-5, the V gene TRBV7-9, with D perhaps being TRBD1 or TRBD2 (5 bases each). The V and J ends lost 1 base and 7 bases respectively, with 10 bases between them. Germline assignment: CDR1 SEHNR and CDR2 FQNEAQ (reference sequence). The CDR3 runs to 13 residues. The CDR3 coding sequence is TGTGCCAGCAGCTTAGGAGGGCAGGGGACCCAGTACTTC. This translates into CASSLGGQGTQYF.

The gene calls are TRBV5-1 and TRBJ1-6, with a possible D match to TRBD1 (6 bases). There are 17 residues in the CDR3. Germline CDR1 is SGHRS and CDR2 is YFSETQ. The V end lost 1 base, the J end lost 0 bases, and 11 bases lay between the germline ends. The CDR3 sequence: CASSLTGRFSYNSPLHF. The CDR3 DNA follows: TGCGCCAGCAGCTTGACAGGGAGGTTCTCCTATAATTCACCCCTCCACTTT.

In this sample, this clone turned up once. The V call is TRBV27, the J call TRBJ2-7, with 9 bases lining up with TRBD1. This CDR3 region has 14 residues. Germline V CDR1 and CDR2: MNHEY, SMNVEV (reference sequence). Trimming at V came to 4 bases and at J to 5 bases, leaving 6 bases not matched to a gene. In nucleotides, the CDR3 is TGTGCCAGCAGTTACAGGGGGCGCGGGAACGAGCAGTACTTC. It translates to CASSYRGRGNEQYF.

This clone was detected only once. The chain carries TRBV6-5 and TRBJ2-7; 10 positions match TRBD2. V lost 6 bases and J lost 5; bases outside the gene matches: 7. This CDR3 has 14 residues. Germline CDR1 MNHEY, CDR2 SVGAGI. For the CDR3, the DNA is TGTGCCAGCAGGGGGAGCGGGGGGGCTCACGAGCAGTACTTC. As protein: CASRGSGGAHEQYF.